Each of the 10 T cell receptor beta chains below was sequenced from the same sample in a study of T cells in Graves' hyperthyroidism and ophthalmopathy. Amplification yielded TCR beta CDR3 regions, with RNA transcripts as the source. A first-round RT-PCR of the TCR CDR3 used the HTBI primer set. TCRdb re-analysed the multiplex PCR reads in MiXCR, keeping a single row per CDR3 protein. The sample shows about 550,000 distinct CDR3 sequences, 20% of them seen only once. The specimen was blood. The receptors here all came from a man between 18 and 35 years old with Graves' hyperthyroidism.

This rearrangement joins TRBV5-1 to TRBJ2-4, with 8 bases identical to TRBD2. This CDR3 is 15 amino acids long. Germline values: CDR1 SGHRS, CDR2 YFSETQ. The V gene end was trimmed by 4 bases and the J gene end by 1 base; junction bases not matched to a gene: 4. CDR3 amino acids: CASSPGGAAKNIQYF. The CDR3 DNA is TGCGCCAGCAGCCCCGGGGGGGCGGCCAAAAACATTCAGTACTTC. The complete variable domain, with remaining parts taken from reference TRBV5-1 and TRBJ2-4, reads KAGVTQTPRYLIKTRGQQVTLSCSPISGHRSVSWYQQTPGQGLQFLFEYFSETQRNKGNFPGRFSGRQFSNSRSEMNVSTLELGDSALYLCASSPGGAAKNIQYFGAGTRLSVL.

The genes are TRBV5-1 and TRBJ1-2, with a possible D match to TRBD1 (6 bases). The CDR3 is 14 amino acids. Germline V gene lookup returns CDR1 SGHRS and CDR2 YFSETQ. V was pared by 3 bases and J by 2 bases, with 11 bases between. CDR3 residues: CASSYSQGNYGYTF. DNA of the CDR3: TGCGCCAGCAGCTACTCACAGGGAAACTATGGCTACACCTTC.

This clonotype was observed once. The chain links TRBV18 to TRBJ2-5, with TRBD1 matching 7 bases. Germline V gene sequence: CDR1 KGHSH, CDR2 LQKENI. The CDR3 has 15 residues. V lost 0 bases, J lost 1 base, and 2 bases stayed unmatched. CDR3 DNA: TGTGCCAGCTCACCACCCGGGACAGTCCAAGAGACCCAGTACTTC. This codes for CASSPPGTVQETQYF. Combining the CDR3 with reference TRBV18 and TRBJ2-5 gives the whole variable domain NAGVMQNPRHLVRRRGQEARLRCSPMKGHSHVYWYRQLPEEGLKFMVYLQKENIIDESGMPKERFSAEFPKEGPSILRIQQVVRGDSAAYFCASSPPGTVQETQYFGPGTRLLVL.

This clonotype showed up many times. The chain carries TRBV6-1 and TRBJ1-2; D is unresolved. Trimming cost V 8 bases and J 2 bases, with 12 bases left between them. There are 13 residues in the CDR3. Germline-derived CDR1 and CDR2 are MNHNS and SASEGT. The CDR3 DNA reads TGTGCCAGCGGACGGAGGGAAAACTATGGCTACACCTTC. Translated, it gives CASGRRENYGYTF.

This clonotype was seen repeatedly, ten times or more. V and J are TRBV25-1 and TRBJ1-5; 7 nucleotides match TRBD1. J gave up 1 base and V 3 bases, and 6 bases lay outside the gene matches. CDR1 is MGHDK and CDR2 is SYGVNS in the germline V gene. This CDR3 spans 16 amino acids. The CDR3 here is CASSDHRGDSNQPQHF. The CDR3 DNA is TGTGCCAGCAGTGACCACAGGGGTGACAGCAATCAGCCCCAGCATTTT.

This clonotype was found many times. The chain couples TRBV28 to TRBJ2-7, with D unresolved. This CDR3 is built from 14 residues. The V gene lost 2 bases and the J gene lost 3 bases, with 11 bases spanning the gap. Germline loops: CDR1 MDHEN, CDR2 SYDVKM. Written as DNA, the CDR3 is TGTGCCAGCAGTTTAATCCTCCGGTACTACGAGCAGTACTTC. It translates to CASSLILRYYEQYF.

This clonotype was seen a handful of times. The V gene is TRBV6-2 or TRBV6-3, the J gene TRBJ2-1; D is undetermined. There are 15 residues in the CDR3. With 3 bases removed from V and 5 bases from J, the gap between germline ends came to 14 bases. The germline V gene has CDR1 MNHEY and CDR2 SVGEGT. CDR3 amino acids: CASSYRWTDNNEQFF. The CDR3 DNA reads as TGTGCCAGCAGTTATAGGTGGACGGATAACAATGAGCAGTTCTTC.

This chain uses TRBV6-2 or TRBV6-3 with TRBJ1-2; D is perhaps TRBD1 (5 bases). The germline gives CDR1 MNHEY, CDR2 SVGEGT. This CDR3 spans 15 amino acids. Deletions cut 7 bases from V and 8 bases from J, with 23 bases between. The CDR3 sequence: CASILSPSGTGGYTF. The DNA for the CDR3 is TGTGCCAGCATCTTATCCCCCTCGGGGACGGGCGGCTACACCTTC.

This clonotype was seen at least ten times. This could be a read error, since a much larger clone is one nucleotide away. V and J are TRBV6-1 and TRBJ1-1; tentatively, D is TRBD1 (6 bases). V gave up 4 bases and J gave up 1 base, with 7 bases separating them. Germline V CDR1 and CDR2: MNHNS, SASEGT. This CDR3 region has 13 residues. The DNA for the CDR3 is TGTGCCAGCAGTGTCAGGGGGAACACTGAAGCTTTCTTT. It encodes CASSVRGNTEAFF.

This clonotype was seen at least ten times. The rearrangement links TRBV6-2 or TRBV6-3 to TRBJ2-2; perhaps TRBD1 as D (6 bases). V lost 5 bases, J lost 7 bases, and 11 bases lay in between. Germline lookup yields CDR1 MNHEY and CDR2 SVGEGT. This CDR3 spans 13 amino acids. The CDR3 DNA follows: TGTGCCAGCAGTAACAGGGACGGCGGGGAGCTGTTTTTT. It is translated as CASSNRDGGELFF.